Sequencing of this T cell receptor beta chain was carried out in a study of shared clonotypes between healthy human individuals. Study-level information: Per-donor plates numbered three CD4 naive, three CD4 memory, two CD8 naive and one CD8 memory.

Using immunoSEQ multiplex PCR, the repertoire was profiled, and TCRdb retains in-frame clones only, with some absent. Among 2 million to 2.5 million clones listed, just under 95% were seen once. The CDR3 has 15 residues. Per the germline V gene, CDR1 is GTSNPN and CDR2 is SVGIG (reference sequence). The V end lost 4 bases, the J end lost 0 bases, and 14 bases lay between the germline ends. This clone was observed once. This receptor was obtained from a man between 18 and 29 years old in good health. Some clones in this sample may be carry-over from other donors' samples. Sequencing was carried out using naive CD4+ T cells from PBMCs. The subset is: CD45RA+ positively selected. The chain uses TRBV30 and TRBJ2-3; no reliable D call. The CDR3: CAWTRAETSTDTQYF. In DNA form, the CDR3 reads TGTGCCTGGACAAGAGCTGAGACTAGCACAGATACGCAGTATTTT.